This T cell receptor (beta chain) was recovered during a study of T cell repertoires in cytomegalovirus infection. Across the study: Based on public TCR beta signatures, there were indications of CMV infection and of a matching HLA type. Study-level results: Clonotypes of TCR beta that were HLA-C-restricted and CMV-specific dominated the ex vivo response. Pooled public TCR beta family frequency picked out CMV carriers with the relevant HLA.

As for this clonotype: Its antigen is not known.

TCRdb independently ran MiXCR on the reads; one entry per CDR3 protein. The sample gives about 830,000 distinct CDR3 sequences, over 25% of which show up once; under 15% is in the top ten. The TCR originated in a human donor in good health (CMV status not recorded). Some clones in this sample may be carry-over from other donors' samples. This material consisted of cultured CD8+ T cells from PBMCs, taken from culture after CMV antigen stimulation.

The CDR3 is CASSLSGQIHEQFF. DNA for the CDR3: TGTGCCAGCAGTTTATCGGGACAGATTCATGAGCAGTTCTTC. V usage is TRBV27 and J usage is TRBJ2-1, with TRBD1 matching over 7 bases. CDR1 is MNHEY, CDR2 SMNVEV, per germline (reference sequence). With 0 bases clipped from V and 8 bases from J, the junction kept 4 bases outside the gene matches. The CDR3 loop spans 14 amino acids.